The clone carrying this TCR beta chain was found many times. The antigen is not known. These data belong to a study of blood T cells in healthy people across ages. Every sample gave at least 5 micrograms of total RNA when it was extracted. Together with a sample-barcoded 5' primer, a J-beta primer mix was included in a second PCR lasting roughly 6 to 12 cycles. All cDNA molecules were each tagged by a template-switch adaptor with 12 random nucleotides. TCRdb independently ran MiXCR on the 5' RACE reads; one entry per CDR3 protein. This sample carries hundreds of thousands of distinct CDR3 sequences, about a third of them seen once, and the ten largest clones take roughly 15%. Study-wide findings and caveats: A roughly linear fall in TCR beta diversity per million T cells was seen with increasing age. The study could not conclusively compare naive and antigen-experienced cells, given its unsorted PBMCs.

The V end lost 1 base, the J end lost 4 bases, and 5 bases lay between the germline ends. This CDR3 spans 13 amino acids. The germline CDR1 and CDR2 sequences are SEHNR and FQNEAQ (reference sequence). Sequenced: blood. This TCR derives from a woman older than 75 in good health. The chain is built from TRBV7-9 and TRBJ1-5; D call uncertain. The CDR3 DNA sequence: TGTGCCAGCAGCTTAGTTCCTAATCAGCCCCAGCATTTT. The encoded protein is CASSLVPNQPQHF.